One and the same sample provided the 5 T cell receptor beta chains below, sequenced in a study of cytomegalovirus exposure and HLA in healthy donors. Vbeta (60) and Jbeta (13) primers were used in the PCR. Only in-frame clones appear in the TCRdb table, and some are missing; sequencing was by immunoSEQ multiplex PCR. The table lists over 150,000 clones, over 75% of them singletons, with 1% in the top ten. Input material: PBMCs. The receptor set was obtained from a woman aged 45 to 65 in good health and CMV-seropositive.

The chain has TRBV7-2 and TRBJ2-2; 9 bases are shared with TRBD1. Germline V gene sequence: CDR1 SGHTA, CDR2 FQGNSA. The CDR3 is 15 amino acids. The V and J ends lost 7 bases and 2 bases, in that order; junction bases with no gene match: 5. The chain's CDR3 is CASNQDRGNTGELFF. Here the CDR3 DNA reads TGTGCCAGCAACCAGGACAGGGGTAACACCGGGGAGCTGTTTTTT. Full variable domain (outside the CDR3, taken from reference TRBV7-2 and TRBJ2-2): GAGVSQSPSNKVTEKGKDVELRCDPISGHTALYWYRQSLGQGLEFLIYFQGNSAPDKSGLPSDRFSAERTGGSVSTLTIQRTQQEDSAVYLCASNQDRGNTGELFFGEGSRLTVL.

V gene TRBV28 combines with J gene TRBJ1-2; D gene uncertain. The germline V and J ends were trimmed by 2 bases and 7 bases, with 11 bases remaining between them. The V gene's germline CDR1 is MDHEN and CDR2 SYDVKM. CDR3 length equals 13 residues. The CDR3 nucleotides are TGTGCCAGCAGTTTACAGGCCATGATTGGCTACACCTTC. This encodes CASSLQAMIGYTF.

Only a few counts were recorded for this clone. The chain has TRBV28 and TRBJ1-2; D ambiguous. Germline CDR1 and CDR2: MDHEN and SYDVKM. With 2 bases removed from V and 4 bases from J, the gap between germline ends came to 14 bases. The length of the CDR3 is 15 residues. Here the CDR3 DNA reads TGTGCCAGCAGTTTAAAATCAGGCGCCCTCTATGGCTACACCTTC. Its translation is CASSLKSGALYGYTF.

V gene TRBV7-6 combines with J gene TRBJ1-2; possibly TRBD1 for D (5 bases). The CDR3 runs to 14 residues. Germline CDR1 SGHVS, CDR2 FNYEAQ. With 1 base removed from V and 3 bases from J, the gap between germline ends came to 9 bases. CDR3 DNA sequence: TGTGCCAGCAGCTTAGATCCAGGGCACTATGGCTACACCTTC. This gives the protein CASSLDPGHYGYTF.

The chain has TRBV9 and TRBJ1-1, with D unclear. Germline values: CDR1 SGDLS, CDR2 YYNGEE. V was trimmed by 4 bases and J by 1 base, leaving 8 bases between them. The CDR3 contains 13 residues. CDR3 sequence: CASSTDQNTEAFF. CDR3 sequence (DNA): TGTGCCAGCAGCACAGATCAGAACACTGAAGCTTTCTTT. The full variable domain, completed using reference TRBV9 and TRBJ1-1, is DSGVTQTPKHLITATGQRVTLRCSPRSGDLSVYWYQQSLDQGLQFLIQYYNGEERAKGNILERFSAQQFPDLHSELNLSSLELGDSALYFCASSTDQNTEAFFGQGTRLTVV.